The clone carrying this TCR beta chain was picked up many times. Antigen: not known. The data were obtained in a study of T cells in Graves' hyperthyroidism and ophthalmopathy. Looking at the study overall: Peripheral blood was acquired at first diagnosis, ahead of any therapy whatsoever. Study-level results: Prediction of ophthalmopathy progression came a median roughly 6.6 months pre-onset. Expanded thyroid clonotypes (above 0.001) were mostly also found in blood.

V dropped 7 bases and J dropped 8 bases, with 17 bases sitting between them. This CDR3 spans 14 amino acids. Cells are PBMCs isolated from around 9.4 ml of fresh blood. The source material, RNA transcripts, was used to amplify TCR beta CDR3 regions. The TCR CDR3 was amplified in a first-round RT-PCR using the HTBI primer set. MiXCR, applied by TCRdb to the multiplex PCR reads, yields one record per CDR3 protein. The data show fewer than 800,000 distinct CDR3 sequences, about 15% seen once. This clonotype was obtained from a man aged 18-30 years with Graves' hyperthyroidism. Sequenced material: blood. The chain recombines TRBV12-3 or TRBV12-4 with TRBJ2-2, with D perhaps TRBD2 (5 bases). The CDR3 DNA follows: TGTGCCAGCACCACGTCTGCGGGTCGGGGGGAGCTGTTTTTT. Protein sequence: CASTTSAGRGELFF.